Listed here are 8 T cell receptor beta chains from one sample, sequenced in a study of control samples from healthy donors and cancer patients. The table came from immunoSEQ multiplex PCR; TCRdb's copy has only in-frame clones and leaves some out. Here the sample spans about 130,000 clones, 80% to 95% being singletons. Sequenced input: blood. These receptors were collected from a middle-aged man in good health.

The chain uses TRBV10-2 and TRBJ2-7, with D maybe TRBD2 (7 bases). Trimming left V 6 bases short and J 1 base short, with 13 bases between. Germline CDR1 reads WSHSY; CDR2 reads SAAADI. The CDR3 spans 14 residues. The CDR3 loop is CASRRGGPSYEQYF. In nucleotides, the CDR3 is TGCGCCAGCAGGAGGGGGGGCCCGTCCTACGAGCAGTACTTC.

The J gene is TRBJ2-3, the V gene TRBV11-2; unclear D gene. This CDR3 has 15 amino acids. Trimming stripped 5 bases from V and 5 bases from J, with 17 bases between. Germline CDR1 and CDR2: SGHAT and FQNNGV. CDR3 region: CASSLSGRSQDTQYF. CDR3 sequence (DNA): TGTGCCAGCAGCCTTAGTGGTAGGTCCCAAGATACGCAGTATTTT.

The V and J genes are TRBV12-3 or TRBV12-4 and TRBJ1-1, with unresolved D. The ends were cut back, 3 bases at V and 4 bases at J, with 6 bases in the middle. This CDR3 is built from 12 residues. CDR3 bases: TGTGCCAGCAGTTTCGATGGCACTGAAGCTTTCTTT. Protein: CASSFDGTEAFF.

The chain joins TRBV5-5 to TRBJ2-2; D is unresolved. CDR1 and CDR2 from the germline V gene are SGHKS and YYEKEE (reference sequence). The CDR3 runs 15 residues. V lost 0 bases and J lost 5, with 11 bases in between. The CDR3 sequence: CASSLEWLGTGELFF. DNA of the CDR3: TGTGCCAGCAGCTTGGAGTGGCTTGGGACCGGGGAGCTGTTTTTT.

The chain links TRBV2 to TRBJ1-1, with D perhaps matching TRBD1 (5 bases). There are 13 residues in the CDR3. The V end was cut by 5 bases, the J end by 10 bases, with 17 bases between. CDR1 is SNHLY, CDR2 FYNNEI, per germline. The CDR3 coding sequence is TGTGCCAGCAGTTACTCAGGGATTTTAGGAGCTTTCTTT. Translating it yields CASSYSGILGAFF.

This chain joins TRBV20-1 and TRBJ1-6; a weak D match, TRBD1 (6 bases). The CDR3 loop spans 15 amino acids. CDR1 is DFQATT, CDR2 SNEGSKA, per germline (reference sequence). The ends were cut back, 3 bases at V and 6 bases at J, with 15 bases in the middle. The CDR3 DNA is TGCAGTGCTAGTCGAACCGGGACATTTAATTCACCCCTCCACTTT. This translates into CSASRTGTFNSPLHF.

The rearrangement uses TRBV2 and TRBJ2-5; D not certain. V lost 6 bases and J 5 bases, leaving 4 bases between the germline ends. Germline V lookup: CDR1 SNHLY, CDR2 FYNNEI. CDR3 size: 10 residues. The CDR3 sequence is CASRLETQYF. The CDR3 DNA reads as TGTGCCAGCAGGTTGGAGACCCAGTACTTC.

The rearrangement joins TRBV19 to TRBJ2-5; no clear D gene. Germline V gene sequence: CDR1 LNHDA, CDR2 SQIVND (reference sequence). Trimming removed 3 bases at V and 5 bases at J, with 13 bases between. This CDR3 is built from 14 residues. The CDR3 DNA reads TGTGCCAGTAGTATCCAAGGACGCCCGGAGACCCAGTACTTC. Its translation: CASSIQGRPETQYF.